This T cell receptor (beta chain) was captured by sequencing in a study of control samples from healthy donors and cancer patients. In germline, CDR1 is SGHAT, CDR2 FQNNGV. CDR3 length: 17 amino acids. V lost 1 base to trimming and J lost 2 bases, with 15 bases between them. Some clones are missing from TCRdb's copy, which holds only in-frame ones; the method was immunoSEQ multiplex PCR. The sample includes about 210,000 clones. This chain connects TRBV11-2 to TRBJ2-4; D is perhaps TRBD1 or TRBD2 (5 bases each). Sequenced: blood. The TCR sequence derives from a woman aged 25 to 39 in good health. CDR3 coding DNA: TGTGCCAGCAGCTTAGGGGGCGGGTCATCCCCCAAAAACATTCAGTACTTC. This codes for CASSLGGGSSPKNIQYF.